The 17 T cell receptor beta chains reported below all come from one sample, sequenced in a study of patients and donors after allogeneic stem cell transplantation. From the RT-PCR reads, TCRdb called clonotypes with MiXCR, one entry per CDR3 protein. This sample has about 150,000 distinct CDR3 sequences, with over 35% found just once. Sequenced: blood, either unsorted or a sorted T cell fraction (not recorded which). Receptors originate from a human donor who was either an allogeneic HSCT recipient or a stem cell or donor lymphocyte infusion donor (not recorded which). It is not recorded whose cells these are; they may come from a transplant donor.

This chain connects TRBV5-1 to TRBJ1-1; D is unclear. The germline V gene encodes CDR1 SGHRS and CDR2 YFSETQ. Trimming pared 1 base from V and 5 bases from J, leaving 15 bases between. CDR3 length equals 15 residues. The CDR3 region is CASSLIGYGRTEAFF. DNA for the CDR3: TGCGCCAGCAGCTTGATAGGTTATGGTAGGACTGAAGCTTTCTTT.

The chain is built from TRBV3-1 and TRBJ2-1; D is uncertain. Deletions cut 1 base from V and 1 base from J, with 14 bases between. The CDR3 spans 17 residues. Germline loops: CDR1 LGHDT, CDR2 YNNKEL (reference sequence). CDR3 in amino acids: CASSQVGTRSSYNEQFF. DNA for the CDR3: TGTGCCAGCAGCCAAGTGGGAACGAGGTCATCCTACAATGAGCAGTTCTTC.

This chain links TRBV21-1 with TRBJ2-1; the tabulated D call, TRBD2, remains unverified against the DNA. TRBV21-1 is labeled a pseudogene. This CDR3 region has 16 residues. The DNA for the CDR3 is TGTGCCAGCAGCAAACGGCGACTGGCGGGGGGGGATGAGCAGTTCTTC. Amino acids: CASSKRRLAGGDEQFF.

In DNA, the CDR3 is TGTGCCAGCAGTTCGGACAGACACTTAGAAAAACTGTTTTTT. Amino acids: CASSSDRHLEKLFF. This chain uses TRBV5-8 with TRBJ1-4; D is perhaps TRBD1 (6 bases). V was cut by 5 bases and J by 8 bases, with 16 bases left in between. The CDR3 is 14 amino acids. Germline values: CDR1 SGHTS, CDR2 YDEGEE.

The chain couples TRBV11-3 to TRBJ1-5; D unclear. This CDR3 is built from 16 residues. V dropped 2 bases and J dropped 2 bases, with 13 bases sitting between them. The germline CDR1 and CDR2 sequences are SGHNT and YENEEA. Written as DNA, the CDR3 is TGTGCCAGCAGCTTAAGGGCCTCCCGGTGCAATCAGCCCCAGCATTTT. As protein: CASSLRASRCNQPQHF.

This clonotype was recorded a few times. The chain couples TRBV5-6 to TRBJ2-3, with no clear D. The CDR3 is made up of 14 amino acids. Trimming stripped 0 bases from V and 0 bases from J, with 5 bases between. CDR1 and CDR2 (germline): SGHDT, YYEEEE. The chain's CDR3 is CASSLVASTDTQYF. In nucleotides, the CDR3 is TGTGCCAGCAGCTTGGTGGCAAGCACAGATACGCAGTATTTT.

This clonotype was observed a few times. This chain connects TRBV12-3 or TRBV12-4 to TRBJ1-2; possible D gene TRBD1, 5 bases. V was clipped by 3 bases and J by 0 bases, with 8 bases between them. There are 14 residues in the CDR3. The CDR3 here is CASSFGGSNYGYTF. In DNA, the CDR3 is TGTGCCAGCAGTTTTGGGGGGTCTAACTATGGCTACACCTTC.

This chain links TRBV27 with TRBJ2-7, with 12 bases fitting TRBD2. Germline CDR1 and CDR2: MNHEY and SMNVEV (reference sequence). With 5 bases clipped from V and 0 bases from J, the junction kept 5 bases outside the gene matches. CDR3 size: 16 residues. The CDR3 reads CASSAATSGGSYEQYF. The DNA of the CDR3 is TGTGCCAGCAGTGCCGCGACTAGCGGGGGCTCCTACGAGCAGTACTTC.

This chain joins TRBV12-3 or TRBV12-4 and TRBJ2-5; tentatively, D is TRBD2 (7 bases). Between the trimmed V and J ends, which lost 3 bases and 4 bases, there was a span of 18 bases. CDR3 length: 16 amino acids. The CDR3 region is CASSFWATRGAETQYF. The CDR3 coding sequence is TGTGCCAGCAGTTTTTGGGCCACCCGGGGGGCAGAGACCCAGTACTTC.

The chain recombines TRBV12-3 or TRBV12-4 with TRBJ2-7, with D uncertain. The V and J ends lost 9 bases and 6 bases respectively, with 15 bases between them. The CDR3 runs to 12 residues. The CDR3 reads CASAPPGLEQYF. The CDR3 DNA is TGTGCCAGTGCCCCTCCCGGGCTCGAGCAGTACTTC.

The table lists this clonotype with a few counts. CDR3 sequence (DNA): TGCAGTGTCAGAGAGAGGAAGTACACTGAAGCTTTCTTT. It translates to CSVRERKYTEAFF. The chain has TRBV20-1 and TRBJ1-1; the D is unclear. Trimming removed 7 bases from V and 3 bases from J, with 15 bases in between. The CDR3 covers 13 residues. In germline, CDR1 is DFQATT, CDR2 SNEGSKA (reference sequence).

The CDR3 sequence: CASSLGSSKGQPQHF. Written as DNA, the CDR3 is TGTGCCAGCAGCTTGGGAAGCTCGAAGGGACAGCCCCAGCATTTT. The J gene is TRBJ1-5, the V gene TRBV5-6; D is unclear. The V gene's germline CDR1 is SGHDT and CDR2 YYEEEE. CDR3 length: 15 amino acids. V lost 0 bases and J lost 7, with 14 bases in between. The whole variable domain, filled in from reference TRBV5-6 and TRBJ1-5, reads DAGVTQSPTHLIKTRGQQVTLRCSPKSGHDTVSWYQQALGQGPQFIFQYYEEEERQRGNFPDRFSGHQFPNYSSELNVNALLLGDSALYLCASSLGSSKGQPQHFGDGTRLSIL.

This chain joins TRBV19 and TRBJ1-5, with D hard to call. In germline, CDR1 is LNHDA, CDR2 SQIVND (reference sequence). This CDR3 has 12 residues. Trimming stripped 7 bases from V and 5 bases from J, with 9 bases between. The CDR3 protein is CASTNRDQPQHF. In nucleotides, the CDR3 is TGTGCCAGTACCAATAGGGATCAGCCCCAGCATTTT.

CDR3 coding DNA: TGTGCCAGCAGCCGAGAATTCACTAGTGGTACCGGGGAGCTGTTTTTT. Its protein is CASSREFTSGTGELFF. This chain uses TRBV4-2 with TRBJ2-2; tentatively, D is TRBD2 (5 bases). The CDR3 runs to 16 residues. Germline V lookup: CDR1 LGHNA, CDR2 YNFKEQ. Trimming stripped 4 bases from V and 5 bases from J, with 17 bases between.

The chain carries TRBV20-1 and TRBJ2-7; possibly TRBD2 for D (5 bases). This CDR3 has 13 residues. Trimming stripped 0 bases from V and 2 bases from J, with 8 bases between. Per germline, CDR1 DFQATT and CDR2 SNEGSKA (reference sequence). In DNA form, the CDR3 reads TGCAGTGCTAGAGATCCCGGGACCTACGAGCAGTACGTC. This translates into CSARDPGTYEQYV.

The CDR3 DNA sequence: TGTGCCAGCACGTTTATATCGGTCGGGGCTGAAGCTTTCTTT. Residues: CASTFISVGAEAFF. This rearrangement joins TRBV28 to TRBJ1-1; no clear D gene. Germline V CDR1 and CDR2: MDHEN, SYDVKM. CDR3 size: 14 residues. Trimming took off 7 bases at V and 6 bases at J, with 18 bases between the two ends.

In this sample, this clonotype turned up a few times. The V call is TRBV7-2, the J call TRBJ2-1, with D possibly matching TRBD2 (5 bases). V was trimmed by 1 base and J by 7 bases, leaving 11 bases between them. Germline V CDR1 and CDR2: SGHTA, FQGNSA. This CDR3 is built from 14 residues. The CDR3 DNA follows: TGTGCCAGCAGCTTAGAGCTAGCAACTAATGAGCAGTTCTTC. It translates to CASSLELATNEQFF.